This record covers a single T cell receptor beta chain. Enrolment of Seattle patients took place during active infection, and they were followed longitudinally. Generated by immunoSEQ multiplex PCR, the TCRdb table keeps only in-frame clones and is missing some. The data hold roughly 380,000 clones, with around 91% observed a single time. The germline CDR1 and CDR2 sequences are SGHTA and FQGNSA. The CDR3 runs 15 residues. V gave up 4 bases and J gave up 6 bases; unmatched junction bases: 8. The data were taken from a study of blood T cell repertoires in COVID-19. Looking at the study overall: PBMCs, B-cell-depleted T cells, or T cells provided the cDNA or gDNA that made up the material.

This TCR was sampled from a woman aged 40 to 49 with COVID-19, enrolled during active disease. The sample comprised peripheral blood. This sequence joins TRBV7-2 and TRBJ1-5; the match to TRBD1 covers 8 bases. The DNA of the CDR3 is TGTGCCAGCAGCTCCAGGACAGGGAGTACTCAGCCCCAGCATTTT. This sequence encodes CASSSRTGSTQPQHF. Combining the CDR3 with reference TRBV7-2 and TRBJ1-5 gives the whole variable domain GAGVSQSPSNKVTEKGKDVELRCDPISGHTALYWYRQSLGQGLEFLIYFQGNSAPDKSGLPSDRFSAERTGGSVSTLTIQRTQQEDSAVYLCASSSRTGSTQPQHFGDGTRLSIL.